This T cell receptor (beta chain) is from a study of CD4+ T cells in melanoma. Study conclusions and caveats: A reported correlation linked neoantigen-specific CD4+ T cells to CD8+, macrophage and B cell function. Neoantigen-specific CD4+ T cells in melanoma reportedly had diverse differentiation states.

A word on this clone: The antigen remains unidentified.

V was clipped by 4 bases and J by 7 bases, with 13 bases between them. Germline V lookup: CDR1 SEHNR, CDR2 FQNEAQ (reference sequence). The CDR3 is 13 amino acids. The protocol was immunoSEQ multiplex PCR, while the TCRdb copy is restricted to in-frame clones and leaves out a portion. The profile shows around 13,000 clones, around 68% of them singletons. Sequencing was carried out using cells from a culture (not recorded whether cultured in vitro). The chain employs TRBV7-9 and TRBJ1-2; unclear D gene. This clonotype was obtained from a human donor with melanoma. The CDR3 is CASSSTPRLGYTF. The CDR3 DNA reads TGTGCCAGCAGCTCGACCCCCAGGCTTGGCTACACCTTC.